This TCR beta chain is drawn from a study of blood T cell repertoires in COVID-19 (dated by TCRdb to 2020 to 2022). Broadly, across the study: Samples from collaborators originated in the United States, Italy and Spain and spanned both the acute and convalescent phases of COVID-19. The prospective study material was composed of cDNA or gDNA derived from T cells, B-cell-depleted T cells, or PBMCs. Subjects who had been exposed to COVID-19, were actively infected with it, or had recovered from it provided the deeply sampled blood TCRbeta repertoires that made up the dataset. A freely available public database, intended as a resource for researchers studying the immune response to SARS-CoV-2, is where the repertoires were released. The samples were drawn from the first 160 participants of the ongoing ImmuneRACE study and from some 1,300 subjects provided by 6 global collaborators. Nearly every sample came with metadata listing a de-identified subject ID, COVID-19 status, age in years and sex. Where available, HLA class I and class II types were obtained from metadata supplied by the sample provider rather than from assay-based typing.

TCRbeta CDR3 regions were amplified from genomic DNA by means of the immunoSEQ Assay, a bias-controlled multiplex PCR. The original pipeline was this. The number of nucleated cells in each sample was estimated by amplification of reference gene primers within the assay. To quantify the absolute abundance of each unique TCRbeta CDR3 rearrangement, sequence reads were collapsed and filtered. For each sample, productive Simpson clonality was calculated as the square root of Simpson's diversity index across productive rearrangements. TCRdb re-hosts the immuneACCESS table, in-frame sequences only. Its copies lack some clones; in the studies checked, an unresolved V gene accounts for under half of them, and the cause for the rest is not known. The V and J calls and the clone size are those of that table, but D and trimming were determined from the DNA. The sample table records around 170,000 clones; about 83% of these occur just once. The ten largest clones add up to roughly 13% of the sample.

A note on this clone: It lacks a known antigen. No base quality information exists; no much larger clone differs at one position.

Another Seattle source contributed samples from volunteer blood donors who had recovered from COVID-19. Whole blood was collected in K2EDTA tubes by collaborating institutions according to the institutions' own protocols. For TCRbeta analysis, collaborators shipped samples as frozen whole blood, isolated PBMCs, or DNA extracted from either of those sample types. Paper-wide results and their limitations: The quantity of clinical and demographic metadata differed by source and by participant and was supplied without curation.

The V and J ends are trimmed by 9 bases and 3 bases, leaving 15 bases between them. In the germline V gene, CDR1 corresponds to MNHEY and CDR2 to SVGAGI. Measured from the cysteine to the phenylalanine, the CDR3 is 14 residues long. Of all the DNA, just the CDR3 is kept, 42 bases in frame from base 1. The chain is made from TRBV6-5 and TRBJ1-3; the D gene is possibly TRBD1, with 5 bases matching. Sequencing used peripheral blood. The sequence was obtained from a man between 65 and 80 years old who had recovered from COVID-19. The CDR3 region has the sequence CASPDGAYGNTIYF. The nucleotide sequence reads TGTGCCAGTCCCGATGGGGCTTATGGAAACACCATATATTTT.